This passage covers 17 T cell receptor beta chains from one sample sequenced in a study of T cell responses to AZD1222 COVID-19 vaccine. The assay was immunoSEQ multiplex PCR, and TCRdb's table has in-frame clones only and misses some. The sample carries some 120,000 clones, 90% recorded once. The sequencing here drew on peripheral blood, taken on day 0 of MenACWY control vaccination. These receptor sequences come from an adult in good health.

CDR3 region: CASSARTSGGTYEQYF. CDR3 nucleotides: TGTGCCAGCAGTGCCCGGACTAGCGGGGGAACTTACGAGCAGTACTTC. The rearrangement links TRBV25-1 to TRBJ2-7; 13 bases align to TRBD2. The CDR3 loop spans 16 amino acids. The V gene's germline CDR1 is MGHDK and CDR2 SYGVNS. V shed 4 bases and J 4 bases; nucleotides not matched to a gene: 7.

V usage is TRBV9 and J usage is TRBJ2-7, with D perhaps given as TRBD1 or TRBD2 (5 bases each). CDR1 and CDR2 from the germline V gene are SGDLS and YYNGEE. V lost 0 bases, J lost 2 bases, and 9 bases lay in between. The CDR3 extends over 14 amino acids. The DNA for the CDR3 is TGTGCCAGCAGCGTAGATCTGGGGGCCTACGAGCAGTACTTC. It translates to CASSVDLGAYEQYF. Full variable domain (missing parts from reference TRBV9 and TRBJ2-7): DSGVTQTPKHLITATGQRVTLRCSPRSGDLSVYWYQQSLDQGLQFLIQYYNGEERAKGNILERFSAQQFPDLHSELNLSSLELGDSALYFCASSVDLGAYEQYFGPGTRLTVT.

This clone was detected only once. The chain joins TRBV5-1 to TRBJ2-1; 9 bases agree with TRBD2. The CDR3 consists of 15 residues. With V trimmed by 2 bases and J by 12 bases, 12 bases remained unmatched. CDR1 SGHRS and CDR2 YFSETQ come from the germline V gene. The CDR3 bases are TGCGCCAGCAGCTTTTTGCAGCGGGAGGAAGGTGGGCAGTTCTTC. Amino acid sequence: CASSFLQREEGGQFF.

The V gene is TRBV20-1, the J gene TRBJ2-1; 9 bases agree with TRBD2. This CDR3 comprises 19 residues. CDR1 and CDR2 (germline): DFQATT, SNEGSKA (reference sequence). V dropped 3 bases and J dropped 1; count of bases not matched to a gene: 16. This chain's CDR3 is CSASWGGRAVSRSYNEQFF. For the CDR3, the DNA is TGCAGTGCTAGTTGGGGCGGGAGGGCCGTTTCTAGGTCCTACAATGAGCAGTTCTTC.

The rearrangement links TRBV9 to TRBJ2-3; 7 bases are a match to TRBD1. The CDR3 has 13 residues. From germline, CDR1 is SGDLS and CDR2 YYNGEE. V shed 0 bases and J 6 bases; nucleotides not matched to a gene: 1. As DNA, the CDR3 is TGTGCCAGCAGCGTAGTCAGGGGGGATACGCAGTATTTT. This translates into CASSVVRGDTQYF.

In the case of this clone: Relative to the germline gene, one junction end is altered; a read error may explain this. The chain employs TRBV24-1 and TRBJ2-7, with 10 bases matching TRBD1. The CDR3 is 18 amino acids. CDR1 KGHDR and CDR2 SFDVKD come from the germline V gene. CDR3 bases: TGTGCCACCAGTGATTTGCAGATGACAGGGGGCTTATCCTACAAGCAGTACTTC. As protein: CATSDLQMTGGLSYKQYF.

The chain recombines TRBV7-9 with TRBJ1-5, with a tentative D call TRBD1 (6 bases). V lost 2 bases, J lost 3 bases, and 14 bases lay in between. The CDR3 sequence is 16 residues long. Germline V gives CDR1 SEHNR, CDR2 FQNEAQ (reference sequence). CDR3 loop: CASSLSQGPYNQPQHF. The CDR3 DNA follows: TGTGCCAGCAGCTTATCTCAGGGGCCATACAATCAGCCCCAGCATTTT.

The V gene is TRBV19, the J gene TRBJ2-2, with D possibly TRBD2 on 5 matching bases. Germline lookup yields CDR1 LNHDA and CDR2 SQIVND (reference sequence). V lost 3 bases and J 5 bases, leaving 13 bases between the germline ends. The CDR3 contains 15 residues. CDR3: CASSMRGLGTGELFF. The DNA of the CDR3 is TGTGCCAGTAGTATGCGAGGGCTTGGGACCGGGGAGCTGTTTTTT.

The V and J genes are TRBV23-1 and TRBJ2-7; D gene uncertain. TRBV23-1 is assigned to the ORF class and has an uncertain function. The CDR3 extends over 11 amino acids. The ends were cut back, 4 bases at V and 6 bases at J, with 7 bases in the middle. The CDR3 bases are TGCGCCAGCAGTCTGATCGCCGAGCAGTACGTC. Its translation: CASSLIAEQYV.

This chain connects TRBV7-6 to TRBJ1-1, with unresolved D. The germline V and J ends were trimmed by 5 bases and 1 base, with 5 bases remaining between them. The CDR3 totals 12 residues. The V gene's germline CDR1 is SGHVS and CDR2 FNYEAQ. The CDR3 loop reads CASSVGNTEAFF. The CDR3 DNA follows: TGTGCCAGCAGCGTGGGGAACACTGAAGCTTTCTTT.

The chain is built from TRBV11-3 and TRBJ2-7; 11 bases align to TRBD2. This CDR3 has 12 residues. The V gene's germline CDR1 is SGHNT and CDR2 YENEEA. Unmatched junction bases numbered 5, after V lost 4 bases and J lost 12 bases. The CDR3 is CASSSTSGTRYF. The CDR3 coding sequence is TGTGCCAGCAGCTCGACTAGCGGGACTCGGTACTTC.

The chain uses TRBV9 and TRBJ2-1; no reliable D call. This CDR3 comprises 16 residues. Trimming removed 2 bases at V and 4 bases at J, with 16 bases between. CDR1 and CDR2 from the germline V gene are SGDLS and YYNGEE. The CDR3 here is CASSVRLAVQYNEQFF. DNA for the CDR3: TGTGCCAGCAGCGTTAGATTGGCAGTACAGTACAATGAGCAGTTCTTC. The complete variable domain, with remaining parts taken from reference TRBV9 and TRBJ2-1, reads DSGVTQTPKHLITATGQRVTLRCSPRSGDLSVYWYQQSLDQGLQFLIQYYNGEERAKGNILERFSAQQFPDLHSELNLSSLELGDSALYFCASSVRLAVQYNEQFFGPGTRLTVL.

J is TRBJ1-4 and V is TRBV18, with unresolved D. V lost 0 bases, J lost 7 bases, and 6 bases lay in between. Germline V gene lookup returns CDR1 KGHSH and CDR2 LQKENI. The CDR3 extends over 13 amino acids. CDR3 nucleotide sequence: TGTGCCAGCTCACCACCGCCGGGTGAAAAACTGTTTTTT. It yields the protein CASSPPPGEKLFF. Full variable domain (rest looked up from reference TRBV18 and TRBJ1-4): NAGVMQNPRHLVRRRGQEARLRCSPMKGHSHVYWYRQLPEEGLKFMVYLQKENIIDESGMPKERFSAEFPKEGPSILRIQQVVRGDSAAYFCASSPPPGEKLFFGSGTQLSVL.

The chain combines TRBV30 with TRBJ2-3; D is perhaps TRBD1 (7 bases). The germline gives CDR1 GTSNPN, CDR2 SVGIG (reference sequence). Trimming pared 1 base from V and 5 bases from J, leaving 19 bases between. The CDR3 sequence is 16 residues long. The CDR3 loop is CAWSGWGDRDLDTQYF. In DNA form, the CDR3 reads TGTGCCTGGAGTGGGTGGGGAGACAGGGACTTAGATACGCAGTATTTT.

This chain links TRBV7-9 with TRBJ2-1; no clear D gene. The CDR3 extends over 13 amino acids. V lost 5 bases and J lost 6, with 11 bases in between. Per germline, CDR1 SEHNR and CDR2 FQNEAQ (reference sequence). CDR3 nucleotide sequence: TGTGCCAGCAGCCCTGACACCCTCAATGAGCAGTTCTTC. Amino acids: CASSPDTLNEQFF.

The chain is built from TRBV5-1 and TRBJ2-5; no reliable D call. CDR3 size: 12 residues. CDR1 is SGHRS, CDR2 YFSETQ, per germline. Trimming left V 2 bases short and J 5 bases short, with 7 bases between. CDR3 amino acids: CASSFPDETQYF. CDR3 bases: TGCGCCAGCAGCTTCCCAGATGAGACCCAGTACTTC.

The J gene is TRBJ1-1, the V gene TRBV6-5; D is undetermined. The CDR3 runs 14 residues. CDR1 is MNHEY, CDR2 SVGAGI, per germline. V was pared by 6 bases and J by 5 bases, with 16 bases between. The CDR3 DNA is TGTGCCAGCAGCAGGCTGGGGTCTGGGACTGAAGCTTTCTTT. It encodes CASSRLGSGTEAFF.